One and the same sample provided the 32 T cell receptor beta chains below, sequenced in a study of OX40 agonist ivuxolimab in advanced cancers. Here immunoSEQ multiplex PCR was the method, and the copy in TCRdb shows in-frame clones only, minus some. The sample holds under 95,000 clones, about 85% seen once. Sequencing used CD4+ or CD8+ T cells sorted from blood, obtained in a trial of the OX40 agonist ivuxolimab. The receptors stem from an adult with an advanced solid tumor such as melanoma, head and neck, liver or kidney cancer.

This clone was recorded only once. The chain recombines TRBV10-1 with TRBJ1-3; no clear D. This CDR3 contains 14 residues. Germline lookup yields CDR1 WNHNN and CDR2 SYGVQD (reference sequence). Trimming shortened V by 6 bases and J by 6 bases, and 15 bases separated the two germline ends. For the CDR3, the DNA is TGCGCCAGCAGGGCCCCGGGATGGGCAAACACCATATATTTT. It is translated as CASRAPGWANTIYF.

The chain uses TRBV11-1 and TRBJ1-4, with D uncertain. Trimming shortened V by 2 bases and J by 7 bases, and 8 bases separated the two germline ends. The CDR3 is 13 residues long. Germline values: CDR1 SGHAT, CDR2 FQDESV (reference sequence). The DNA of the CDR3 is TGTGCCAGCAGCTTATTCAACTCTGAAAAACTGTTTTTT. Its translation: CASSLFNSEKLFF. The entire variable domain, with the rest obtained from reference TRBV11-1 and TRBJ1-4, is as follows: EAEVAQSPRYKITEKSQAVAFWCDPISGHATLYWYRQILGQGPELLVQFQDESVVDDSQLPKDRFSAERLKGVDSTLKIQPAELGDSAMYLCASSLFNSEKLFFGSGTQLSVL.

The chain couples TRBV5-1 to TRBJ2-5; a possible D gene is TRBD2 (6 bases). In germline, CDR1 is SGHRS, CDR2 YFSETQ. V lost 2 bases to trimming and J lost 1 base, with 9 bases between them. This CDR3 is built from 14 residues. CDR3 DNA: TGCGCCAGCAGCTTCGGAGGGTCCCAAGAGACCCAGTACTTC. Translating it yields CASSFGGSQETQYF.

The chain has TRBV11-2 and TRBJ1-2; D possibly corresponds to TRBD1 (5 bases). The V gene's germline CDR1 is SGHAT and CDR2 FQNNGV. V was trimmed by 1 base and J by 5 bases, leaving 5 bases between them. The CDR3 extends over 12 amino acids. CDR3 in DNA: TGTGCCAGCAGCTTAGCAGGGTATGGCTACACCTTC. As protein: CASSLAGYGYTF.

This sequence joins TRBV4-1 and TRBJ2-5; D may correspond to TRBD1 or TRBD2 (6 bases each). The CDR3 covers 15 residues. V was shortened by 0 bases and J by 4 bases, with 12 bases between the two germline ends. Germline CDR1 reads MGHRA; CDR2 reads YSYEKL. The CDR3, as DNA: TGCGCCAGCAGCCAAGATTTCCGGGGGCGAGAGACCCAGTACTTC. Amino acid sequence: CASSQDFRGRETQYF.

The V gene is TRBV7-9, the J gene TRBJ1-1, with no clear D. This CDR3 spans 11 amino acids. Trimming took 1 base from V and 10 from J, leaving 7 bases between them. Germline loops: CDR1 SEHNR, CDR2 FQNEAQ (reference sequence). The CDR3 DNA reads as TGTGCCAGCAGCTTAGGGGTGGGAGCTTTCTTT. It codes for CASSLGVGAFF.

The J gene is TRBJ1-5, the V gene TRBV28; D unclear. This CDR3 contains 12 residues. Germline V CDR1 and CDR2: MDHEN, SYDVKM. Deletions cut 4 bases from V and 7 bases from J, with 8 bases between. CDR3 sequence reads: CASSYPGQPQHF. In DNA, the CDR3 is TGTGCCAGCAGTTACCCCGGGCAGCCCCAGCATTTT.

The chain has TRBV6-1 and TRBJ2-1; TRBD1 might be the D (6 bases). Trimming took off 5 bases at V and 5 bases at J, with 13 bases between the two ends. Germline V gene data show CDR1 as MNHNS and CDR2 as SASEGT. CDR3 size: 14 residues. DNA of the CDR3: TGTGCCAGCAGTCCCTGGACAGCAGACAATGAGCAGTTCTTC. Amino acid sequence: CASSPWTADNEQFF.

The V gene is TRBV29-1, the J gene TRBJ2-1, with a possible D match to TRBD2 (7 bases). This CDR3 has 14 residues. Trimming took 7 bases from V and 6 from J, leaving 19 bases between them. Germline V gene lookup returns CDR1 SQVTM and CDR2 ANQGSEA. The CDR3 DNA reads as TGCAGCGCCCAAAGGGGGGGCAGGGTCAATGAGCAGTTCTTC. It encodes CSAQRGGRVNEQFF.

This chain links TRBV12-5 with TRBJ2-3; D unclear. The V end was cut by 7 bases, the J end by 1 base, with 12 bases between. Per the germline V gene, CDR1 is LGHNT and CDR2 is FRNRAP. The CDR3 extends over 14 amino acids. This chain's CDR3 is CASASRSRTDTQYF. For the CDR3, the DNA is TGTGCTAGTGCAAGCAGGTCCCGCACAGATACGCAGTATTTT.

This clone came up a few times. The V call is TRBV14, the J call TRBJ1-4; 7 positions agree with TRBD1. The V segment lost 3 bases and the J segment 13 bases; nucleotides outside the gene matches: 5. The germline V gene encodes CDR1 SGHDN and CDR2 FVKESK. The CDR3 runs 12 residues. The CDR3 loop is CASSQSHRGLFF. Here the CDR3 DNA reads TGTGCCAGCAGCCAGTCCCACAGGGGACTGTTTTTT. The whole variable domain, remainder taken from reference TRBV14 and TRBJ1-4, is EAGVTQFPSHSVIEKGQTVTLRCDPISGHDNLYWYRRVMGKEIKFLLHFVKESKQDESGMPNNRFLAERTGGTYSTLKVQPAELEDSGVYFCASSQSHRGLFFGSGTQLSVL.

The chain is built from TRBV28 and TRBJ1-1, with D maybe TRBD1 (5 bases). Germline CDR1 and CDR2: MDHEN and SYDVKM. V gave up 3 bases and J gave up 1 base, with 15 bases separating them. This CDR3 has 16 residues. The CDR3 nucleotides read TGTGCCAGCAGTTTTGGGGGGAACGGCGAGAACACTGAAGCTTTCTTT. Protein sequence: CASSFGGNGENTEAFF.

The rearrangement joins TRBV6-1 to TRBJ2-7, with TRBD1 identical over 8 bases. CDR3 length equals 14 residues. Germline V lookup: CDR1 MNHNS, CDR2 SASEGT. J was trimmed by 2 bases and V by 6 bases; bases with no gene match: 6. The CDR3 spells CASSYDRGPYEQYF. DNA of the CDR3: TGTGCCAGCAGCTACGACAGGGGACCCTACGAGCAGTACTTC.

The rearrangement uses TRBV4-1 and TRBJ1-2, with 11 positions matching TRBD1. CDR3 length: 15 amino acids. The J segment lost 2 bases and the V segment lost 4 bases, leaving 3 bases of the junction unmatched. From germline, CDR1 is MGHRA and CDR2 YSYEKL. DNA for the CDR3: TGCGCCAGCAGCCCCAGGACAGGGGGCAACTATGGCTACACCTTC. It specifies CASSPRTGGNYGYTF.

This clone occurred once. The genes are TRBV5-4 and TRBJ1-1, with 7 positions matching TRBD1. The CDR3 runs 14 residues. Germline V lookup: CDR1 SGHNT, CDR2 YYREEE (reference sequence). With V trimmed by 0 bases and J by 3 bases, 2 bases remained unmatched. CDR3 in amino acids: CASSLGQGYTEAFF. In nucleotides, the CDR3 is TGTGCCAGCAGCTTGGGACAGGGCTACACTGAAGCTTTCTTT.

The chain recombines TRBV29-1 with TRBJ1-6, with TRBD1 identical over 8 bases. The CDR3 is 13 amino acids. Germline V gives CDR1 SQVTM, CDR2 ANQGSEA. J was trimmed by 6 bases and V by 4 bases; bases with no gene match: 2. DNA of the CDR3: TGCAGCGTTGGTACAGGGGGTAATTCACCCCTCCACTTT. It encodes CSVGTGGNSPLHF.

The rearrangement links TRBV10-3 to TRBJ2-5; 11 nucleotides align to TRBD1. J was trimmed by 5 bases and V by 4 bases; bases with no gene match: 9. CDR3 size: 16 residues. Germline V gene lookup returns CDR1 ENHRY and CDR2 SYGVKD. The CDR3 sequence is CAISGSGTGGPETQYF. For the CDR3, the DNA is TGTGCCATCAGTGGCTCCGGGACAGGGGGACCGGAGACCCAGTACTTC.

The CDR3 reads CASRSRQGDSYEQYF. The CDR3 DNA is TGTGCCAGCCGGAGCAGGCAGGGGGATTCCTACGAGCAGTACTTC. The chain has TRBV6-6 and TRBJ2-7, with 7 bases identical to TRBD1. Looked up from germline, CDR1 is MNHNY and CDR2 is SVGAGI (reference sequence). The CDR3 is 15 amino acids. Germline trimming cut 8 bases from V and 1 base from J; bases unmatched to any gene: 11.

V and J are TRBV5-1 and TRBJ2-1; the match to TRBD2 covers 8 bases. CDR3 length equals 16 residues. Looked up from germline, CDR1 is SGHRS and CDR2 is YFSETQ. Germline trimming cut 1 base from V and 5 bases from J; bases unmatched to any gene: 8. CDR3 nucleotide sequence: TGCGCCAGCAGCTTGCCCGGGACTAGTGGGGACAATGAGCAGTTCTTC. Its translation is CASSLPGTSGDNEQFF.

The genes are TRBV7-9 and TRBJ1-1; 11 nucleotides match TRBD1. CDR3 length: 14 residues. Germline CDR1 SEHNR, CDR2 FQNEAQ (reference sequence). After removal of 8 bases from V and 1 base from J, the junction contained 3 bases not matched to a gene. CDR3 in DNA: TGTGCCAGCCGGACAGGGGGCCCGAACACTGAAGCTTTCTTT. Amino acids: CASRTGGPNTEAFF.

V is TRBV6-6 and J is TRBJ1-3; no reliable D call. Trimming cost V 7 bases and J 1 base, with 8 bases left between them. Germline V gene data show CDR1 as MNHNY and CDR2 as SVGAGI (reference sequence). The CDR3 covers 13 residues. The CDR3 region is CASMGPSGNTIYF. The CDR3 DNA reads as TGTGCCAGCATGGGTCCTTCTGGAAACACCATATATTTT.

V and J are TRBV2 and TRBJ2-1, with TRBD2 matching over 8 bases. This CDR3 spans 14 amino acids. V gave up 4 bases and J gave up 2 bases; unmatched junction bases: 1. Germline CDR1 and CDR2: SNHLY and FYNNEI. The CDR3 region has the DNA TGTGCCAGCAGTGCTAGCGGGCCCTACAATGAGCAGTTCTTC. Translating it yields CASSASGPYNEQFF.

This chain connects TRBV10-1 to TRBJ2-3, with TRBD2 identical over 9 bases. Looked up from germline, CDR1 is WNHNN and CDR2 is SYGVQD (reference sequence). Germline trimming cut 2 bases from V and 0 bases from J; bases unmatched to any gene: 3. CDR3 length: 16 amino acids. CDR3 protein: CASSEGLAGSTDTQYF. The CDR3 nucleotides read TGCGCCAGCAGTGAGGGGCTAGCGGGGAGCACAGATACGCAGTATTTT.

The genes are TRBV11-2 and TRBJ2-1, with 8 positions matching TRBD1. The J segment lost 8 bases and the V segment lost 0 bases, leaving 9 bases of the junction unmatched. The CDR3 is made up of 16 amino acids. The V gene's germline CDR1 is SGHAT and CDR2 FQNNGV. The CDR3 bases are TGTGCCAGCAGCTTAGATCTCGTGACAGGGGTGCATGAGCAGTTCTTC. Translated: CASSLDLVTGVHEQFF.

For the CDR3, the DNA is TGTGCCAGCAGCTTGGCCCAACTAGCGGGAAACTACGAGCAGTACTTC. It codes for CASSLAQLAGNYEQYF. The chain recombines TRBV5-5 with TRBJ2-7, with 10 positions matching TRBD2. Trimming at V came to 0 bases and at J to 3 bases, leaving 6 bases not matched to a gene. The CDR3 is made up of 16 amino acids. Germline CDR1 is SGHKS and CDR2 is YYEKEE (reference sequence).

The chain carries TRBV7-3 and TRBJ2-7; the match to TRBD1 covers 10 bases. The CDR3 covers 15 residues. Trimming took 2 bases from V and 3 from J; bases not matched to a gene: 4. From germline, CDR1 is SGHTA and CDR2 FQGTGA. This chain's CDR3 is CASSLAGTGVYEQYF. In nucleotides, the CDR3 is TGTGCCAGCAGCTTAGCCGGGACAGGGGTCTACGAGCAGTACTTC. Complete variable domain (other parts from reference TRBV7-3 and TRBJ2-7): GAGVSQTPSNKVTEKGKYVELRCDPISGHTALYWYRQSLGQGPEFLIYFQGTGAADDSGLPNDRFFAVRPEGSVSTLKIQRTERGDSAVYLCASSLAGTGVYEQYFGPGTRLTVT.

The genes are TRBV6-5 and TRBJ1-2; D may be TRBD1 (6 bases). Germline CDR1 reads MNHEY; CDR2 reads SVGAGI. This CDR3 contains 15 residues. The V gene lost 8 bases and the J gene lost 4 bases, with 20 bases spanning the gap. DNA for the CDR3: TGTGCCAGCCGAGAGGAGGGACACCCGATCTATGGCTACACCTTC. It yields the protein CASREEGHPIYGYTF.

J is TRBJ1-2 and V is TRBV2; D possibly corresponds to TRBD1 (5 bases). The germline V gene has CDR1 SNHLY and CDR2 FYNNEI. The CDR3 length is 15 residues. The V end was cut by 4 bases, the J end by 5 bases, with 17 bases between. As DNA, the CDR3 is TGTGCCAGCAGTGTTGGGGCCGGGATCGGGTATGGCTACACCTTC. This translates into CASSVGAGIGYGYTF.

The chain is built from TRBV5-8 and TRBJ1-5, with D perhaps matching TRBD1 (5 bases). The CDR3 runs to 14 residues. Trimming shortened V by 1 base and J by 8 bases, and 13 bases separated the two germline ends. Per germline, CDR1 SGHTS and CDR2 YDEGEE. The CDR3 here is CASSLWGGTEPQHF. The CDR3 region has the DNA TGTGCCAGCAGCTTGTGGGGGGGAACGGAGCCCCAGCATTTT.

The chain employs TRBV27 and TRBJ1-4; 9 bases fit TRBD1. This CDR3 comprises 15 residues. CDR1 and CDR2 (germline): MNHEY, SMNVEV (reference sequence). V lost 6 bases, J lost 8 bases, and 10 bases stayed unmatched. The DNA for the CDR3 is TGTGCCAGCAGCACCCTCCCCGGACAGGGGGAAAAACTGTTTTTT. It codes for CASSTLPGQGEKLFF.

The chain carries TRBV18 and TRBJ2-1; 8 bases line up with TRBD1. V lost 1 base to trimming and J lost 8 bases; unmatched junction nucleotides: 10. The germline V gene has CDR1 KGHSH and CDR2 LQKENI. The CDR3 runs 16 residues. CDR3 sequence: CASSPLGTGRGYEQFF. As DNA, the CDR3 is TGTGCCAGCTCACCACTTGGGACAGGCCGGGGGTATGAGCAGTTCTTC.

This clone was observed once. The chain uses TRBV28 and TRBJ1-3; 7 bases are a match to TRBD1. Germline V gene lookup returns CDR1 MDHEN and CDR2 SYDVKM. The CDR3 loop spans 17 amino acids. V was clipped by 10 bases and J by 0 bases; unmatched bases: 15. The CDR3 protein is CATRGQGGLSSGNTIYF. The DNA of the CDR3 is TGTGCCACCCGGGGGCAGGGGGGCCTAAGCTCTGGAAACACCATATATTTT.